This T cell receptor beta chain was captured in a study of OX40 agonist ivuxolimab in advanced cancers. About the study: Patients were infused with ivuxolimab every 2 weeks at 0.01 to 10 mg/kg. From about 23 to 85 years was the age range, with a mean of around 56 years, and approximately 80% were male.

Produced via immunoSEQ multiplex PCR; TCRdb's table is partial and in-frame only. The table lists approximately 23,000 clones, 73% of them singletons, with roughly 18% in the top ten. Study-wide findings and caveats: Expanded clones belonging to CD8+ T cells outnumbered, on average, those of CD4+. Among the least clonally expanded were partial responders at 0.1-3.0 mg/kg.

V dropped 7 bases and J dropped 10; count of bases not matched to a gene: 9. The CDR3 is 12 residues long. Germline V lookup: CDR1 MNHEY, CDR2 SVGAGI. With respect to this clone: Its specificity is unknown.

The TCR originated in an adult with an advanced solid tumor such as melanoma, head and neck, liver or kidney cancer. Sequenced here: CD4+ or CD8+ T cells sorted from blood, sampled in a trial of the OX40 agonist ivuxolimab. V gene TRBV6-5 combines with J gene TRBJ1-1, with 7 bases fitting TRBD1. CDR3 protein: CASTSGQDAAFF. The CDR3, as DNA: TGTGCCAGCACCAGTGGACAGGACGCAGCTTTCTTT.